The 10 T cell receptor beta chains below come from one sample, sequenced in a study of metastatic and nonmetastatic thyroid tumors. TCRdb reanalyzed the PCR reads with MiXCR. Counted here are some 33,000 clones, approximately 7.4% occurring once; the ten biggest clones make up about 41%. Before thyroid surgery, none of the patients had received any treatment. Source material: blood. The receptor set was obtained from a female donor with papillary thyroid cancer or a benign thyroid nodule (not recorded which). Some clones in this sample may be carry-over from other donors' samples.

The table lists this clone with many counts. V gene TRBV18 combines with J gene TRBJ1-4; TRBD1 aligns across 9 bases. Germline CDR1 KGHSH, CDR2 LQKENI. J gave up 2 bases and V 3 bases, and 1 base lay outside the gene matches. The CDR3 runs 15 residues. The CDR3 DNA reads TGTGCCAGCTCACCGACAGGGGGTACTAATGAAAAACTGTTTTTT. It is translated as CASSPTGGTNEKLFF.

This clone was detected a few times. The chain combines TRBV2 with TRBJ2-3; the match to TRBD2 covers 10 bases. CDR1 is SNHLY, CDR2 FYNNEI, per germline. The length of the CDR3 is 15 residues. The CDR3 loop is CSGSDSSGGSDTQYF. Written as DNA, the CDR3 is TGTTCCGGCAGTGATTCTAGCGGGGGCTCAGATACGCAGTATTTT.

The rearrangement links TRBV5-5 to TRBJ2-5; 8 bases map to TRBD1. Germline V gene sequence: CDR1 SGHKS, CDR2 YYEKEE (reference sequence). This CDR3 has 14 amino acids. V was clipped by 4 bases and J by 5 bases; unmatched bases: 7. This CDR3 is CASSPGGQGETQYF. The CDR3 nucleotides are TGTGCCAGCAGCCCAGGGGGCCAGGGGGAGACCCAGTACTTC.

This clone was counted ten times or more. The chain employs TRBV30 and TRBJ2-2, with D perhaps TRBD2 (5 bases). The germline CDR1 and CDR2 sequences are GTSNPN and SVGIG (reference sequence). There are 14 residues in the CDR3. Trimming cost V 3 bases and J 7 bases, with 15 bases left between them. This CDR3 reads CAWSTPGFGGELFF. CDR3 bases: TGTGCCTGGAGCACGCCGGGGTTCGGCGGGGAGCTGTTTTTT.

This clone came up many times. J is TRBJ1-4 and V is TRBV12-3 or TRBV12-4, with D unclear. V lost 6 bases and J 5 bases, leaving 10 bases between the germline ends. The CDR3 sequence is 13 residues long. CDR3 sequence reads: CASSPGSNEKLFF. DNA of the CDR3: TGTGCCAGCAGCCCCGGGAGCAATGAAAAACTGTTTTTT.

A word on this clone: A much larger clone lies a single base off, so this may be a read error. This same CDR3 is encoded by further DNA sequences in the sample. J is TRBJ2-1 and V is TRBV3-1; 8 bases are a match to TRBD1. The V gene end was trimmed by 4 bases and the J gene end by 13 bases; junction bases not matched to a gene: 12. The CDR3 loop spans 14 amino acids. Germline CDR1 and CDR2: LGHDT and YNNKEL (reference sequence). CDR3 residues: CASSLRGQAGEQFF. CDR3 coding DNA: TGTGCCAGCAGCCTTCGGGGACAGGCTGGTGAACAGTTCTTC.

This clone was found many times. The chain has TRBV7-9 and TRBJ2-1, with D maybe TRBD2 (5 bases). Germline-derived CDR1 and CDR2 are SEHNR and FQNEAQ (reference sequence). Trimming took 5 bases from V and 6 from J, leaving 11 bases between them. CDR3 length: 13 amino acids. The CDR3 nucleotides are TGTGCCAGCAGCCGCGGGTGGGGCAATGAGCAGTTCTTC. Translated, it gives CASSRGWGNEQFF. The entire variable domain, with the rest obtained from reference TRBV7-9 and TRBJ2-1, is as follows: DTGVSQNPRHKITKRGQNVTFRCDPISEHNRLYWYRQTLGQGPEFLTYFQNEAQLEKSRLLSDRFSAERPKGSFSTLEIQRTEQGDSAMYLCASSRGWGNEQFFGPGTRLTVL.

This clone occurred a few times. A much larger clonotype is one base distant, so this may be a read error. The chain carries TRBV7-9 and TRBJ2-7; unclear D gene. The CDR3 loop spans 13 amino acids. The V end was cut by 6 bases, the J end by 7 bases, with 16 bases between. Per germline, CDR1 SEHNR and CDR2 FQNEAQ (reference sequence). As DNA, the CDR3 is TGTGCCAGCAGTCTAGGCGGCAACAATGAGCAGTACTTC. It specifies CASSLGGNNEQYF.

Ten or more counts support this clone. The CDR3 sequence: CASSNQEGRRPLHF. CDR3 bases: TGTGCCAGCAGCAACCAGGAGGGGCGGCGACCCCTCCACTTT. This chain links TRBV6-1 with TRBJ1-6, with D maybe TRBD1 (5 bases). The germline V and J ends were trimmed by 6 bases and 12 bases, with 18 bases remaining between them. Germline assignment: CDR1 MNHNS and CDR2 SASEGT. The length of the CDR3 is 14 residues.

This clone was detected ten times or more. The chain uses TRBV19 and TRBJ1-5; TRBD1 matches 9 bases. J was trimmed by 4 bases and V by 4 bases; bases with no gene match: 2. The CDR3 contains 14 residues. Germline V gives CDR1 LNHDA, CDR2 SQIVND (reference sequence). The CDR3 protein is CASSTGTGNQPQHF. The CDR3 coding sequence is TGTGCCAGTAGTACCGGGACAGGGAATCAGCCCCAGCATTTT.